The clone carrying this T cell receptor (beta chain) has more than one count but fewer than ten. The antigen is unknown. The CDR3 has 14 residues. V lost 8 bases, J lost 1 base, and 12 bases lay in between. Germline V gene lookup returns CDR1 MNHEY and CDR2 SVGAGI. The data stem from a study of blood T cells in healthy people across ages. General study findings and limits: With donor CMV status unknown, expanded clonotype changes were possibly confounded. Versus aged donors, long-lived donors had higher diversity and more naive CD4+ cells.

It was with a sample-barcoded 5' primer and a J-beta primer mix that a second PCR of roughly 7 to 11 cycles was run. TCRdb reanalysed the 5' RACE reads using MiXCR and keeps one entry per CDR3 protein. The data show 580,000 or so distinct CDR3 sequences, about 45% seen once. Sequenced sample: blood. The chain has TRBV6-5 and TRBJ2-1; D gene unclear. The TCR originated in a man older than 75 in good health. The CDR3 bases are TGTGCCAGCGGGCGTAGGGAATCCTACAATGAGCAGTTCTTC. Amino acid sequence: CASGRRESYNEQFF.